The clone carrying this T cell receptor beta chain turned up a few times. Germline V gene lookup returns CDR1 MNHEY and CDR2 SMNVEV (reference sequence). The CDR3 spans 15 residues. V gave up 1 base and J gave up 4 bases, with 13 bases separating them. This sample was included in a study of T-cell reconstitution after alpha-beta-depleted transplantation in children. The TCRbeta library was prepared with unique molecular identifiers. MiXCR was run by TCRdb on the PCR reads, yielding one entry per CDR3 protein. The sample lists 75,000 to 80,000 distinct CDR3 sequences; around 18% were seen once. The sequences come from PBMCs, mostly from graft donor cells, collected 360 days after TCRalphabeta/CD19-depleted stem cell transplant. The V and J genes are TRBV27 and TRBJ1-2; D may be TRBD1 (6 bases). The receptor's source is a male patient aged 2-10 years who had a stem cell transplant for acute lymphoblastic leukemia, so the T cells may come from the graft donor. The CDR3 nucleotides are TGTGCCAGCAGTTTATGGGCGGGGGCGTCCTATGGCTACACCTTC. The encoded protein is CASSLWAGASYGYTF.